A single sample gave rise to the 8 T cell receptor beta chains below, sequenced in a study of T cells expressing NK-cell markers. TCRdb reprocessed the 5' RACE reads and reports one entry per CDR3 protein, with no DNA. The sample's table shows under 600,000 distinct CDR3 sequences. The specimen sequenced was blood T cells: a sorted CD56 or NKG2C T cell subset, CD4+ or CD8+ T cells, or bulk PBMC T cells (not recorded which). These receptors were collected from a woman in her 50s in good health.

The chain links TRBV7-8 to TRBJ1-4. CDR3 length: 14 residues. Germline V gives CDR1 SGHVS, CDR2 FQNEAQ. CDR3 loop: CASSLGRIGEKLFF. The variable domain in full, with the rest retrieved from reference TRBV7-8 and TRBJ1-4, is GAGVSQSPRYKVAKRGQDVALRCDPISGHVSLFWYQQALGQGPEFLTYFQNEAQLDKSGLPSDRFFAERPEGSVSTLKIQRTQQEDSAVYLCASSLGRIGEKLFFGSGTQLSVL.

This chain uses TRBV13 with TRBJ1-2. Per germline, CDR1 PRHDT and CDR2 FYEKMQ (reference sequence). The CDR3 sequence is 15 residues long. The CDR3 loop reads CASSSIRESNYGYTF.

The chain uses TRBV11-1 and TRBJ2-1. The V gene's germline CDR1 is SGHAT and CDR2 FQDESV (reference sequence). CDR3 length: 15 amino acids. The CDR3 loop is CASTLAASSYNEQFF.

The chain joins TRBV5-1 to TRBJ1-5; TCRdb's D call, TRBD1, is unchecked because there is no DNA. The germline V gene encodes CDR1 SGHRS and CDR2 YFSETQ. The CDR3 loop spans 16 amino acids. CDR3 loop: CASSLGGGGRHQPQHF.

J is TRBJ2-1 and V is TRBV6-6; the TCRdb call, TRBD2, lacks DNA for checking. CDR3 size: 14 residues. Germline V gene data show CDR1 as MNHNY and CDR2 as SVGAGI (reference sequence). The chain's CDR3 is CASSQGGFGLAQFF.

The genes are TRBV5-1 and TRBJ1-1; TCRdb selects TRBD1, and the lack of DNA leaves this call unchecked. The CDR3 loop spans 16 amino acids. Germline V gene lookup returns CDR1 SGHRS and CDR2 YFSETQ. The CDR3 sequence: CASSTYSGTGISEAFF.

The genes are TRBV30 and TRBJ2-1; TCRdb's assignment of TRBD2 cannot be checked, as there is no DNA. CDR3 size: 15 residues. CDR1 GTSNPN and CDR2 SVGIG come from the germline V gene (reference sequence). The CDR3 sequence: CAWSVRGLAGESKFF.

This chain's CDR3 is CASSENGVSGNTIYF. V and J are TRBV10-1 and TRBJ1-3. This CDR3 has 15 residues. Germline V CDR1 and CDR2: WNHNN, SYGVQD (reference sequence).